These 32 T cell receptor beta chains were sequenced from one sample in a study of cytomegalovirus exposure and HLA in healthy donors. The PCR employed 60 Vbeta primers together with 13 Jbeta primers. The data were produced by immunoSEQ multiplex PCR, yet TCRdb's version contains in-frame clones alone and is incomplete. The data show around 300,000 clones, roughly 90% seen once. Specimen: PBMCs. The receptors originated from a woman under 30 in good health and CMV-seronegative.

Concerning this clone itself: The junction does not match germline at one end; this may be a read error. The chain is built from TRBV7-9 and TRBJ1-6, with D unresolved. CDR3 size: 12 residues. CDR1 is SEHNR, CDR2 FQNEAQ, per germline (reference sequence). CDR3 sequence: CSSSSPSSPLHF. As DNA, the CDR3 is TGTTCCAGCAGCTCACCCAGTTCACCCCTCCACTTT.

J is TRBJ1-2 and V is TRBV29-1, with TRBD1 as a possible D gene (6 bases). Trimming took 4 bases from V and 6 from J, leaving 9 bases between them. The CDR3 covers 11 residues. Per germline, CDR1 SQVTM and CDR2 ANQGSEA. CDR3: CSVGWTDGYTF. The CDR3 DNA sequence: TGCAGCGTTGGTTGGACAGATGGCTACACCTTC.

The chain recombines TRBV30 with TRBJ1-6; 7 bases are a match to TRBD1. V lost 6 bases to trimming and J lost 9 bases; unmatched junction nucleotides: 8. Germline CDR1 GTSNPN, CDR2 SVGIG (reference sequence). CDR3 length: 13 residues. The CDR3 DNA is TGTGCCTGTTTGGAGGACAGGTCTTCACCCCTCCACTTT. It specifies CACLEDRSSPLHF.

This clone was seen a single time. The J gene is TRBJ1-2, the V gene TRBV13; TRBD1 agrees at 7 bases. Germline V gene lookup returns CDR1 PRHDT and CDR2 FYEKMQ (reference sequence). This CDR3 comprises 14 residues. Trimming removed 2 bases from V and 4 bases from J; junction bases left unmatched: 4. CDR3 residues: CASSLRDRFYGYTF. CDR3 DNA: TGTGCCAGCAGCTTAAGGGACAGATTCTATGGCTACACCTTC. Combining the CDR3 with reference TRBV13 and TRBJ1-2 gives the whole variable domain AAGVIQSPRHLIKEKRETATLKCYPIPRHDTVYWYQQGPGQDPQFLISFYEKMQSDKGSIPDRFSAQQFSDYHSELNMSSLELGDSALYFCASSLRDRFYGYTFGSGTRLTVV.

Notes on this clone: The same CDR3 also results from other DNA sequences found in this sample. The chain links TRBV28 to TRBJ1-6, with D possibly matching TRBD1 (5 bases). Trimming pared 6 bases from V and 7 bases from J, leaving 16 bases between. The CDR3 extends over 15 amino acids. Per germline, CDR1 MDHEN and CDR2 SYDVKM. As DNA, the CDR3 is TGTGCCAGCAGGGGGCGGGGGTCCCTAAATTCACCCCTCCACTTT. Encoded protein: CASRGRGSLNSPLHF.

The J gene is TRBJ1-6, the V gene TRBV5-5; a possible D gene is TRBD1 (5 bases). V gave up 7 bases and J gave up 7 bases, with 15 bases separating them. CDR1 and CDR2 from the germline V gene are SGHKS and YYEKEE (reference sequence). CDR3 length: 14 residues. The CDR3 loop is CASASHGGNSPLHF. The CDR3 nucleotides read TGTGCCAGCGCGTCCCATGGGGGGAATTCACCCCTCCACTTT.

The DNA for the CDR3 is TGTGCCAGCAGCTTACGGTCTTGGCAGCGGCCCGATACGCAGTATTTT. This sequence encodes CASSLRSWQRPDTQYF. The V and J genes are TRBV5-6 and TRBJ2-3, with a tentative D call TRBD2 (5 bases). This CDR3 spans 16 amino acids. The V end was cut by 2 bases, the J end by 6 bases, with 19 bases between. Per germline, CDR1 SGHDT and CDR2 YYEEEE.

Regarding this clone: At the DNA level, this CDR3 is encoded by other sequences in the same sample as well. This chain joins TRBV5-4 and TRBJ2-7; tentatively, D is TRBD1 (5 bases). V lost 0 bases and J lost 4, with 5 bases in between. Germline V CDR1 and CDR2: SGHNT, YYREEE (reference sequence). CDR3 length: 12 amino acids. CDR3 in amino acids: CASSLGQYEQYF. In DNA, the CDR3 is TGTGCCAGCAGCTTGGGACAGTACGAGCAGTACTTC. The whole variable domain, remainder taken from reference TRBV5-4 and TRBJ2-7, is ETGVTQSPTHLIKTRGQQVTLRCSSQSGHNTVSWYQQALGQGPQFIFQYYREEENGRGNFPPRFSGLQFPNYSSELNVNALELDDSALYLCASSLGQYEQYFGPGTRLTVT.

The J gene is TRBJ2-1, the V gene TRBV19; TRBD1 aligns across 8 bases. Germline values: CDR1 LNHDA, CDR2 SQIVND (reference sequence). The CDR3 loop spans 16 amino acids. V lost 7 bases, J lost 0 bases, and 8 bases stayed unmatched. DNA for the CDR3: TGTGCCAGTACTACCGCCAGGGGGCTCTCCTACAATGAGCAGTTCTTC. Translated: CASTTARGLSYNEQFF.

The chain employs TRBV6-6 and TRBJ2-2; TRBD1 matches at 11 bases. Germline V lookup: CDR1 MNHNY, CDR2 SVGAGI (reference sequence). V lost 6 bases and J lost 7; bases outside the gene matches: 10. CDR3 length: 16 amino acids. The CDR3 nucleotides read TGTGCCAGCAGCTCTGCGGGACAGGGGGGAATCGGGGAGCTGTTTTTT. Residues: CASSSAGQGGIGELFF.

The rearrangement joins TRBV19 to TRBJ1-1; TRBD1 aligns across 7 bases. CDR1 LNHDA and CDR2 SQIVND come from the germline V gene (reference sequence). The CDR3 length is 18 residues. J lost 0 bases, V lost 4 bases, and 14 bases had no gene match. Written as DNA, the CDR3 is TGTGCCAGTAGTAGAGGCTGGGCAGGGGGGCGGTTGAACACTGAAGCTTTCTTT. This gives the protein CASSRGWAGGRLNTEAFF.

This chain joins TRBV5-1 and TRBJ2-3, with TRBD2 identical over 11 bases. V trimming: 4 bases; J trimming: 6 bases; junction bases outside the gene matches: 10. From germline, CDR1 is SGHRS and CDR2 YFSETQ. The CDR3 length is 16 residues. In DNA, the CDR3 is TGCGCCAGCAGCCCGGGACTAGCGGTGGATTATGATACGCAGTATTTT. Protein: CASSPGLAVDYDTQYF. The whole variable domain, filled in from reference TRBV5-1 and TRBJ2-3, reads KAGVTQTPRYLIKTRGQQVTLSCSPISGHRSVSWYQQTPGQGLQFLFEYFSETQRNKGNFPGRFSGRQFSNSRSEMNVSTLELGDSALYLCASSPGLAVDYDTQYFGPGTRLTVL.

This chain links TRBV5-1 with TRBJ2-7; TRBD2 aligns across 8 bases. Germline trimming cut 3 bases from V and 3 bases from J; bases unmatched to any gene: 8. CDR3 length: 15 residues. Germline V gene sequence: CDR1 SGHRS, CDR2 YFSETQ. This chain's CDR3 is CASSSGGELFYEQYF. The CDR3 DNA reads TGCGCCAGCAGCTCCGGGGGGGAACTTTTCTACGAGCAGTACTTC.

Here the CDR3 reads CASGLVLTSGAFTGELFF. For the CDR3, the DNA is TGTGCTAGTGGTTTGGTTCTGACTAGCGGGGCATTCACCGGGGAGCTGTTTTTT. This chain uses TRBV12-5 with TRBJ2-2; 11 bases map to TRBD2. V lost 0 bases and J lost 4; bases outside the gene matches: 7. Germline CDR1 reads LGHNT; CDR2 reads FRNRAP. The CDR3 extends over 18 amino acids.

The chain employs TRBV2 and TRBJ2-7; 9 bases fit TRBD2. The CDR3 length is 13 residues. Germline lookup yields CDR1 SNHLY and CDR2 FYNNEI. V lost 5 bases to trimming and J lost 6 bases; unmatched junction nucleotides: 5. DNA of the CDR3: TGTGCCAGCAGTCCCGGGACTAGCACCGAGCAGTACTTC. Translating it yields CASSPGTSTEQYF. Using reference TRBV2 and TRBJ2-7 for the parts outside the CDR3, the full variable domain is EPEVTQTPSHQVTQMGQEVILRCVPISNHLYFYWYRQILGQKVEFLVSFYNNEISEKSEIFDDQFSVERPDGSNFTLKIRSTKLEDSAMYFCASSPGTSTEQYFGPGTRLTVT.

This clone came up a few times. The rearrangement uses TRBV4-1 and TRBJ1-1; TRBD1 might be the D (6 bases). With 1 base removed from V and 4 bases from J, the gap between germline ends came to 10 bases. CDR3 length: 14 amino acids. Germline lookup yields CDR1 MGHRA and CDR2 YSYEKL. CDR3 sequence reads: CASSQGQVGTEAFF. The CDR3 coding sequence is TGCGCCAGCAGCCAAGGACAGGTTGGCACTGAAGCTTTCTTT.

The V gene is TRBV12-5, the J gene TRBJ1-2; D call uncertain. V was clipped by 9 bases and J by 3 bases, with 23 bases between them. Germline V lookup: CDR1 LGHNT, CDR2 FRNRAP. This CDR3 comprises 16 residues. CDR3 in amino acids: CARYANPDIAYYGYTF. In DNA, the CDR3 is TGTGCTAGGTACGCCAACCCAGACATTGCTTACTATGGCTACACCTTC. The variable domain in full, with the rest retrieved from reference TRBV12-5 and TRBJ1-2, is DARVTQTPRHKVTEMGQEVTMRCQPILGHNTVFWYRQTMMQGLELLAYFRNRAPLDDSGMPKDRFSAEMPDATLATLKIQPSEPRDSAVYFCARYANPDIAYYGYTFGSGTRLTVV.

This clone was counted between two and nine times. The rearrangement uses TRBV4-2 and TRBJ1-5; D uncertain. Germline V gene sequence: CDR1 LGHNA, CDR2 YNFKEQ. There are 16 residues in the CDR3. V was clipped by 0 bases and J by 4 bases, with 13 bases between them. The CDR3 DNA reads TGTGCCAGCAGCCAAGATGCAGTCGGGTTAAATCAGCCCCAGCATTTT. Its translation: CASSQDAVGLNQPQHF.

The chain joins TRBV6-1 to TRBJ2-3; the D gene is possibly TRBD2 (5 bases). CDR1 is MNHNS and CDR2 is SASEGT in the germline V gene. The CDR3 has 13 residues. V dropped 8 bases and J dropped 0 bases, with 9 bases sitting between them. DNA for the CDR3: TGTGCCAGCCGGGGAATAAGCACAGATACGCAGTATTTT. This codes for CASRGISTDTQYF.

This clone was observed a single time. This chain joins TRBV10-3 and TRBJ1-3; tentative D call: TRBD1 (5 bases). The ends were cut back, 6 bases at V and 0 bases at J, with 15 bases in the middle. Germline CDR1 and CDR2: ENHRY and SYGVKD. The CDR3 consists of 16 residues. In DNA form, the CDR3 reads TGTGCCATCAGAGTCGGGGGTCCGAACTCTGGAAACACCATATATTTT. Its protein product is CAIRVGGPNSGNTIYF.

The CDR3 loop is CASNTRGGQPQHF. DNA for the CDR3: TGTGCCAGCAACACCCGGGGAGGCCAGCCCCAGCATTTT. The chain employs TRBV6-5 and TRBJ1-5; D unclear. Germline-derived CDR1 and CDR2 are MNHEY and SVGAGI. Trimming shortened V by 7 bases and J by 7 bases, and 14 bases separated the two germline ends. CDR3 length: 13 amino acids.

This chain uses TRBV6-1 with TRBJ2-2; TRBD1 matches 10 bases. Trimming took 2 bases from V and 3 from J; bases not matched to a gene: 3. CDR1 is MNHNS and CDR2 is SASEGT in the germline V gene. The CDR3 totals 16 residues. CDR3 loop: CASSETDRGHTGELFF. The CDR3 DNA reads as TGTGCCAGCAGTGAAACAGACAGGGGGCACACCGGGGAGCTGTTTTTT.

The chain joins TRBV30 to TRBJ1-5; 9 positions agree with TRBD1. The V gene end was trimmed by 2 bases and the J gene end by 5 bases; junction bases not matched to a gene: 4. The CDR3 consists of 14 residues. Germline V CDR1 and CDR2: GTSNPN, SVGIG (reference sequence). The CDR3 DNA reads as TGTGCCTGGAGTCAAAGACAGGGGGATCAGCCCCAGCATTTT. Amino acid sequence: CAWSQRQGDQPQHF. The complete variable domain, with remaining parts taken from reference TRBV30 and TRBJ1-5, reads SQTIHQWPATLVQPVGSPLSLECTVEGTSNPNLYWYRQAAGRGLQLLFYSVGIGQISSEVPQNLSASRPQDRQFILSSKKLLLSDSGFYLCAWSQRQGDQPQHFGDGTRLSIL.

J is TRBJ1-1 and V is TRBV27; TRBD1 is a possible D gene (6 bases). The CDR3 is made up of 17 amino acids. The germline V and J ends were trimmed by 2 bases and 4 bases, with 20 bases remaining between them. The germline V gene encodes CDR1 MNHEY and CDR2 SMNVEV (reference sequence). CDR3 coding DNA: TGTGCCAGCAGTTTAAGAGGCCTGGGGGCCAGGGGCACTGAAGCTTTCTTT. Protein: CASSLRGLGARGTEAFF.

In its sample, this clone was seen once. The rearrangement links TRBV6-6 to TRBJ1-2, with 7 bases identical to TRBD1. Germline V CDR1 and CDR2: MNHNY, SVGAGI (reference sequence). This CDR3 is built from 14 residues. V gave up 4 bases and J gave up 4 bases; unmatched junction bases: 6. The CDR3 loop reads CASSSQGLSYGYTF. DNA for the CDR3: TGTGCCAGCAGTTCACAGGGGTTAAGCTATGGCTACACCTTC.

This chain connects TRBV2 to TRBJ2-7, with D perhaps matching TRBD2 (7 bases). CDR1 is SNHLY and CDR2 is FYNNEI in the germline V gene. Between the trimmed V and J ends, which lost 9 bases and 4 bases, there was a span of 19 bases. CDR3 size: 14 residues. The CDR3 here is CASLGAGESYEQYF. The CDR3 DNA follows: TGTGCCAGTCTGGGGGCGGGGGAATCATACGAGCAGTACTTC.

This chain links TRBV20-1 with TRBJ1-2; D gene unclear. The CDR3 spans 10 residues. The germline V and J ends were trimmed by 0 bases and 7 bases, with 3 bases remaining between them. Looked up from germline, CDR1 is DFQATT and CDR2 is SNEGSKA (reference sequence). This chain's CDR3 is CSARDSGYTF. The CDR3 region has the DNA TGCAGTGCTAGAGATAGTGGCTACACCTTC.

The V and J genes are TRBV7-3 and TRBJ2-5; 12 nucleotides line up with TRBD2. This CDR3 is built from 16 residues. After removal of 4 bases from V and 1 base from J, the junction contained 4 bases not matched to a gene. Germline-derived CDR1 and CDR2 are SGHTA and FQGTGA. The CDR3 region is CASSSGLAGFQETQYF. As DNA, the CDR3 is TGTGCCAGCAGCTCCGGACTAGCGGGGTTCCAAGAGACCCAGTACTTC.

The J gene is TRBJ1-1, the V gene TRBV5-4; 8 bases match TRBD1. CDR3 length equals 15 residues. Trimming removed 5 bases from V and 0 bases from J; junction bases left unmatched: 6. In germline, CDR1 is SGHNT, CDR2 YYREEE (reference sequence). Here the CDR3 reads CASSPDRGLNTEAFF. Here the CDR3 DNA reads TGTGCCAGCAGTCCCGACAGGGGATTGAACACTGAAGCTTTCTTT.

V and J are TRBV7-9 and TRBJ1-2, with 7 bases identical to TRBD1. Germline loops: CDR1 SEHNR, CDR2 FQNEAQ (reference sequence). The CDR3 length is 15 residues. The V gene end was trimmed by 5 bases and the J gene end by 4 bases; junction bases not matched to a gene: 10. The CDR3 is CASSLFFRDSYGYTF. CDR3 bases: TGTGCCAGCAGCCTCTTTTTCCGGGACAGCTATGGCTACACCTTC. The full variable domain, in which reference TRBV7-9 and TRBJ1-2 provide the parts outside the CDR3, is DTGVSQNPRHKITKRGQNVTFRCDPISEHNRLYWYRQTLGQGPEFLTYFQNEAQLEKSRLLSDRFSAERPKGSFSTLEIQRTEQGDSAMYLCASSLFFRDSYGYTFGSGTRLTVV.

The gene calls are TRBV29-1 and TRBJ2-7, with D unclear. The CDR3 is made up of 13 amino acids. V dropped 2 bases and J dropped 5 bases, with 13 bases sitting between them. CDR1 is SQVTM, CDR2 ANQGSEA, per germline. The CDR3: CSVESAELNEQYF. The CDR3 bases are TGCAGCGTTGAATCGGCGGAGCTGAACGAGCAGTACTTC.

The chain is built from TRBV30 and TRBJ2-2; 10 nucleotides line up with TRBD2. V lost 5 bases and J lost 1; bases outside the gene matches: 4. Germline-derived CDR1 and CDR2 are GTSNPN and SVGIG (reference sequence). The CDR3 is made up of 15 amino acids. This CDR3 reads CAWPGLAKNTGELFF. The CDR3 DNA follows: TGTGCCTGGCCGGGACTAGCGAAGAACACCGGGGAGCTGTTTTTT.